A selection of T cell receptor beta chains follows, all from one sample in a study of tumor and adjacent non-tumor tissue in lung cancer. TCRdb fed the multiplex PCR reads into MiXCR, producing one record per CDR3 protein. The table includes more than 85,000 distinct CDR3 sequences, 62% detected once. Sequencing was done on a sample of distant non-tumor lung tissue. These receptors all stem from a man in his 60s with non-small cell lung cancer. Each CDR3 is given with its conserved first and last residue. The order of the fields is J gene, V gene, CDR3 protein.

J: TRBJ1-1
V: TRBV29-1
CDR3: CSVSDGGRNTEAFF

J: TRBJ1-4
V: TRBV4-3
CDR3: CASSQAGTWGNEKLDF

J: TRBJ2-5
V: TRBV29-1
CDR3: CSVEELETQYF

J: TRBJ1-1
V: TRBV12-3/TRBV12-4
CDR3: CTSSRWNTDAFF

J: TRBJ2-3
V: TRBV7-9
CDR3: CASSQLAVSTDTQYF

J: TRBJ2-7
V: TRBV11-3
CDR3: CASSLDLKTGVEQYF

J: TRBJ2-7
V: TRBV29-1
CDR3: CSVETETYEQYF

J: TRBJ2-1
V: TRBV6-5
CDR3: CASSYAGGAYNVQFF

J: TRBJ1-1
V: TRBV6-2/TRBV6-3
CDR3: CASRKDSVAEAFF

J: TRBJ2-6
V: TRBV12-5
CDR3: CASGHGVERSSGTNVLTF

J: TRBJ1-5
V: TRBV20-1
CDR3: CNARTPGRGQSNQPQHF

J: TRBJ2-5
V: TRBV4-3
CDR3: CASSQVYREETQYF

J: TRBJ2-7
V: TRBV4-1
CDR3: CASSRDLVSGKYEQYF

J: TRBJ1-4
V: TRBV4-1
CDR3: CASNQDGTGTSTNEKLFF

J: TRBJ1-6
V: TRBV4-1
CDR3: CANSQDFTGAYNSPFHF

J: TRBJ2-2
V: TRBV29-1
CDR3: CSVEDLYGGRGKLFF

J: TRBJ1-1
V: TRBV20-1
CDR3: CSAGDPDRPFGGFF

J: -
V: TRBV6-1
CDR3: CASSPTGGSTFGNHPQYF

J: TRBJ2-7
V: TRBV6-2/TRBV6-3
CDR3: CVSRYGGSSYEQYF

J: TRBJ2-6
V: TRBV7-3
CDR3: CASSQGPGAKVLTF

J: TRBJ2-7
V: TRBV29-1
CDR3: CSVEDRRQGIYEHYF

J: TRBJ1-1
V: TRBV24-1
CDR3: CATSDWAQVVFTEAFF

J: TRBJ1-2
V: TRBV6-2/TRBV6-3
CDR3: CTSSYAPGWYGYTF

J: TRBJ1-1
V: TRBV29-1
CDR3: CSVGVTVRSEAFF

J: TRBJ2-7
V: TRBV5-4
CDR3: CASSLGQGLEISEQYF

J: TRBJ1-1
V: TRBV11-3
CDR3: CANSKQGASTEPFF

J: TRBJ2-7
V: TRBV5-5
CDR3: CASSYEGLEQYF

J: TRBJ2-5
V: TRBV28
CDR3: CVSSLAGSEAQYF

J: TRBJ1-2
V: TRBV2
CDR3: CASSDEGAHGYTF

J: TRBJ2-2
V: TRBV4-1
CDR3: CANSQEHRGKNTGELFF

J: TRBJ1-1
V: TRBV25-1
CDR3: CASTGIAEAFF

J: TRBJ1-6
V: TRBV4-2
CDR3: CASSQEDRGPSPIHF

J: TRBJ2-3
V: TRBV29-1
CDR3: CSVENLGGSTDTQYF

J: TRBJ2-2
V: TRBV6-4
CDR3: CARSAGTSHTGELFF

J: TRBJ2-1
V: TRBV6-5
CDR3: CASSYSLPGLAGLSYNEQFF

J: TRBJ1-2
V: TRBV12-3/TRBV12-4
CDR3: CASSSADYGYTF

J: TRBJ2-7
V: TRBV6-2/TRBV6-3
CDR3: CASSYSHDGESLEQYF

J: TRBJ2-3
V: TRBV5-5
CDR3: CVSNLVQTSTDTQYF

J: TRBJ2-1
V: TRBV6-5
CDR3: CASRLTGNSEQLF

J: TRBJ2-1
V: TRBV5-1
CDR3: CASSLVWDRVVSSYNEQFF

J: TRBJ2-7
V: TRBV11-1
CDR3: CARTLLRGTLREQYF

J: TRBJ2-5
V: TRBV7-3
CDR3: CASSSFNGETQYF

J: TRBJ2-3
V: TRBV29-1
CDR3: CSFAGGRSIDTQYF

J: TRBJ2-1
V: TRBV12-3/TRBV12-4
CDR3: CASNMGGSRNEQFF

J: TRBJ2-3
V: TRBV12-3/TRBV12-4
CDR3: CASSTKAGPTDTQYF

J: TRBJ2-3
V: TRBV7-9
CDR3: CARSSTDTQYF

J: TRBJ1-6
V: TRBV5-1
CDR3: CASSLESDSPLHF